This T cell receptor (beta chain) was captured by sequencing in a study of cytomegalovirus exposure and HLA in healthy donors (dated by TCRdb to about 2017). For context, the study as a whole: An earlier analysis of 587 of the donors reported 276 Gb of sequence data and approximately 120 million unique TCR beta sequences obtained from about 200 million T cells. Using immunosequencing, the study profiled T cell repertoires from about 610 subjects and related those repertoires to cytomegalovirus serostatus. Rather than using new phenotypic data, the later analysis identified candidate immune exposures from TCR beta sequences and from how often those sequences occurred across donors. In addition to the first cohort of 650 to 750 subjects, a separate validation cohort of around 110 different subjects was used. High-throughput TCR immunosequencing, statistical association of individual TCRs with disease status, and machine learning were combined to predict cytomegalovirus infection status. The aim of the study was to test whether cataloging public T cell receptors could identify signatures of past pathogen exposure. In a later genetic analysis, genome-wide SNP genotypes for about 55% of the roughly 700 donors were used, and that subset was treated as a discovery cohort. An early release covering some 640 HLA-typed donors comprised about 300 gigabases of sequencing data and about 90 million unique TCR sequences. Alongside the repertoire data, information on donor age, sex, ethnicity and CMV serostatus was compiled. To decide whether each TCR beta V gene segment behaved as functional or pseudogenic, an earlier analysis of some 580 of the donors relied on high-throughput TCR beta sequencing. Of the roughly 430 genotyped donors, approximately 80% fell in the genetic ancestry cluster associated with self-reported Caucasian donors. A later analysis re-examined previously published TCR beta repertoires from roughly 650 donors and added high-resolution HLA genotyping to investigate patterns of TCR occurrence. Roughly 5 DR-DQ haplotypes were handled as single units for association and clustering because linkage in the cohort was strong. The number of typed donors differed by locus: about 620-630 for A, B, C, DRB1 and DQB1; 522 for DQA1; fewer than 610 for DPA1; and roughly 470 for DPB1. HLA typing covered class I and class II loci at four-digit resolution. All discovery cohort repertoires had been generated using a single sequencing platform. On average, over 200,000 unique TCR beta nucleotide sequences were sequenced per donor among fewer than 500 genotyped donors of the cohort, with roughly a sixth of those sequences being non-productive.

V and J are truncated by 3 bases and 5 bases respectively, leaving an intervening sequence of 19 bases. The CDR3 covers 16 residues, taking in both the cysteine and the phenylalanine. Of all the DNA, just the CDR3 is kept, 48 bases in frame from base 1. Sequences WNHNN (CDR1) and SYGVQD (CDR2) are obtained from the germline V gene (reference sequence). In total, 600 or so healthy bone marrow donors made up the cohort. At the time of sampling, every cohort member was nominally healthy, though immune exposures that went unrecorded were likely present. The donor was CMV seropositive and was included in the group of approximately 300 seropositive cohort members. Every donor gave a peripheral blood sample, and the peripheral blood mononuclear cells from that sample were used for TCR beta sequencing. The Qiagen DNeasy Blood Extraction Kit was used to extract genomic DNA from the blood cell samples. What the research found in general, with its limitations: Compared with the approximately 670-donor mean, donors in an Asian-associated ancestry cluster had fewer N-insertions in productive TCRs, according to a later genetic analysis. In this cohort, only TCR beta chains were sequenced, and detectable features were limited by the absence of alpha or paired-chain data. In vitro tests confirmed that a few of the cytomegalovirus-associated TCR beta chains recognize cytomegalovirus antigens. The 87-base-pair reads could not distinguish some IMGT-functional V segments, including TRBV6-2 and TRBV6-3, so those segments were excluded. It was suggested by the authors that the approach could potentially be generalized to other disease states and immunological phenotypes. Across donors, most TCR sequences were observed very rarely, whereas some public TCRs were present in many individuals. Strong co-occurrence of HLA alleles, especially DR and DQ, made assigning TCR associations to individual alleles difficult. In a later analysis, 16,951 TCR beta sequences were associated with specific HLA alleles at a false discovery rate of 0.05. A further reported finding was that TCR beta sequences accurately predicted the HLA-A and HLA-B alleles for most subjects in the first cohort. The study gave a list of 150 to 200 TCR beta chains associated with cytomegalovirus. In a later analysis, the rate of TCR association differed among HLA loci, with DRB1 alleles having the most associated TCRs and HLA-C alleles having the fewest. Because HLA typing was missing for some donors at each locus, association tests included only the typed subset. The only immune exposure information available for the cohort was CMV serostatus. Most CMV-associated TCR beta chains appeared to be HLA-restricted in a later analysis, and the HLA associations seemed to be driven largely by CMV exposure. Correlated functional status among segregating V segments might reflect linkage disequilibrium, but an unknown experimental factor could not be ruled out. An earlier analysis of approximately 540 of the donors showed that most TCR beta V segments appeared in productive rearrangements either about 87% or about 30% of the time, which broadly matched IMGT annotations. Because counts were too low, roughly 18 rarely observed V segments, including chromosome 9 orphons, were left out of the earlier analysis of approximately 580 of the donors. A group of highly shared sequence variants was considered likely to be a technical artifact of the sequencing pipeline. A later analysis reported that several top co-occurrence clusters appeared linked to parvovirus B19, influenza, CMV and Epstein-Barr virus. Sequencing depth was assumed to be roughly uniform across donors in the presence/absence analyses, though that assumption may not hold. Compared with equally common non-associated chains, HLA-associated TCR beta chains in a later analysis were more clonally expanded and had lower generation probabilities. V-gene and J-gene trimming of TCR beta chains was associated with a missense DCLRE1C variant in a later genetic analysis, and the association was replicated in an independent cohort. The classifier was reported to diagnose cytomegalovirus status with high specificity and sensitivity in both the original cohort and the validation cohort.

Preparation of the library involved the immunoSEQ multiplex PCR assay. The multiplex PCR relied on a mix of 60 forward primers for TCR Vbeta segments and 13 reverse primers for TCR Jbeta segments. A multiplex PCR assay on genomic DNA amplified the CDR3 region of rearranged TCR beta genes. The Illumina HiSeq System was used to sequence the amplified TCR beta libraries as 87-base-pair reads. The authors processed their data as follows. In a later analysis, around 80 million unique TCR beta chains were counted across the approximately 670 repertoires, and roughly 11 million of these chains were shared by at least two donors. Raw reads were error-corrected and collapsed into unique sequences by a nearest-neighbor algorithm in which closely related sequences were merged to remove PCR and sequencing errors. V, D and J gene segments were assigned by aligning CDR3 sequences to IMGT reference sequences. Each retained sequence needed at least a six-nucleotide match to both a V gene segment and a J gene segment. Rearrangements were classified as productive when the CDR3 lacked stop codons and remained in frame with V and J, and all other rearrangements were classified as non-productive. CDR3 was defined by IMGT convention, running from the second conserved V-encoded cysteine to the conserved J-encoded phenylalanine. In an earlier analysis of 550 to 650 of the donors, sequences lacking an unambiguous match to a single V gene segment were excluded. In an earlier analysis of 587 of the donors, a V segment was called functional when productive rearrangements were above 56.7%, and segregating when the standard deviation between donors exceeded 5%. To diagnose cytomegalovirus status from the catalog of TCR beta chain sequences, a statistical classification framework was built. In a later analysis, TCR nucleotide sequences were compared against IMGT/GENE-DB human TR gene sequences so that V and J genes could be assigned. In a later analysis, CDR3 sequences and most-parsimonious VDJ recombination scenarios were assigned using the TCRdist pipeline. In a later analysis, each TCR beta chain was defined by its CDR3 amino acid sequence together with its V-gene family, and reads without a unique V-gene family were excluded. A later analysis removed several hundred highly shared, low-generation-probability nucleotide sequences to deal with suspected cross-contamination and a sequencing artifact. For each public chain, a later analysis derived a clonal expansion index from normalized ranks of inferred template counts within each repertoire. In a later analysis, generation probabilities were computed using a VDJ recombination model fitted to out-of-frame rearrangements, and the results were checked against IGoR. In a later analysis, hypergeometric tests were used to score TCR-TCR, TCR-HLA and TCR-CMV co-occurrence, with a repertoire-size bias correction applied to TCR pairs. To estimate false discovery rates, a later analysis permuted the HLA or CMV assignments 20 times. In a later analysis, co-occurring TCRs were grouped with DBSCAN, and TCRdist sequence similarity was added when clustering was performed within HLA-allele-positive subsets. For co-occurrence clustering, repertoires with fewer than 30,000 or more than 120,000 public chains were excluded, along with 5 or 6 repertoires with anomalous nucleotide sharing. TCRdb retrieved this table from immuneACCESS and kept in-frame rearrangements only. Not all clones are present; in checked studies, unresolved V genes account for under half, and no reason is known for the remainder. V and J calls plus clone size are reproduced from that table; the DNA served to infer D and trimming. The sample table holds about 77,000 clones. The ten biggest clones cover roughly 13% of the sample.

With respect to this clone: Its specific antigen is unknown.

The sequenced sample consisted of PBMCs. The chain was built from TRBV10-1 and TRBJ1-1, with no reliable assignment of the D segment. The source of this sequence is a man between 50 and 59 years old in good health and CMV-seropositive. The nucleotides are TGCGCCAGCAGTGAAAAATTAAACAGCCCTCGGACTGAAGCTTTCTTT. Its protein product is CASSEKLNSPRTEAFF.